A single sample gave rise to the 25 T cell receptor beta chains below, sequenced in a study of cytomegalovirus exposure and HLA in healthy donors. The study ran its PCR with 60 Vbeta and 13 Jbeta primers. Libraries were prepared by immunoSEQ multiplex PCR; TCRdb keeps only in-frame clonotypes and omits some of them. The sample shows around 190,000 clones, roughly 85% of them seen only once. The source material was PBMCs. These receptors all come from a woman aged 45-59 years in good health and CMV-seronegative.

The V and J genes are TRBV30 and TRBJ2-3, with 13 bases matching TRBD2. CDR1 is GTSNPN and CDR2 is SVGIG in the germline V gene (reference sequence). The V and J ends lost 2 bases and 0 bases, in that order; junction bases with no gene match: 2. This CDR3 region has 16 residues. CDR3 amino acids: CAWSPLAGGSTDTQYF. CDR3 sequence (DNA): TGTGCCTGGAGTCCACTAGCGGGAGGGAGCACAGATACGCAGTATTTT.

The rearrangement joins TRBV30 to TRBJ2-7; the D is unclear. Between the trimmed V and J ends, which lost 4 bases and 0 bases, there was a span of 7 bases. The length of the CDR3 is 12 residues. From germline, CDR1 is GTSNPN and CDR2 SVGIG (reference sequence). The CDR3 is CAWTQDSYEQYF. In nucleotides, the CDR3 is TGTGCCTGGACCCAGGACTCCTACGAGCAGTACTTC.

The rearrangement links TRBV27 to TRBJ2-7; TRBD2 aligns across 14 bases. Looked up from germline, CDR1 is MNHEY and CDR2 is SMNVEV (reference sequence). V dropped 4 bases and J dropped 2; count of bases not matched to a gene: 7. This CDR3 spans 17 amino acids. This CDR3 reads CASSSPGLAGGTYEQYF. The CDR3 DNA is TGTGCCAGCAGTTCCCCAGGACTAGCGGGAGGTACCTACGAGCAGTACTTC.

The CDR3 reads CARVTGDGYTF. CDR3 bases: TGTGCCAGAGTGACAGGGGATGGCTACACCTTC. The chain combines TRBV6-7 with TRBJ1-2, with 8 bases identical to TRBD1. TRBV6-7 carries the ORF label, with uncertain function. The CDR3 extends over 11 amino acids. V lost 9 bases and J lost 6; bases outside the gene matches: 3.

V and J are TRBV30 and TRBJ2-2; the D is unclear. The CDR3 sequence is 12 residues long. Between the trimmed V and J ends, which lost 2 bases and 1 base, there was a span of 2 bases. In germline, CDR1 is GTSNPN, CDR2 SVGIG (reference sequence). CDR3 protein: CAWSRNTGELFF. The CDR3 coding sequence is TGTGCCTGGAGTCGGAACACCGGGGAGCTGTTTTTT. The entire variable domain, with the rest obtained from reference TRBV30 and TRBJ2-2, is as follows: SQTIHQWPATLVQPVGSPLSLECTVEGTSNPNLYWYRQAAGRGLQLLFYSVGIGQISSEVPQNLSASRPQDRQFILSSKKLLLSDSGFYLCAWSRNTGELFFGEGSRLTVL.

This clone came up a few times. This chain links TRBV27 with TRBJ2-7, with a possible D match to TRBD1 (5 bases). CDR1 and CDR2 from the germline V gene are MNHEY and SMNVEV (reference sequence). V was pared by 5 bases and J by 1 base, with 15 bases between. This CDR3 has 15 residues. The CDR3 spells CASSPRGGSSYEQYF. For the CDR3, the DNA is TGTGCCAGCAGTCCTAGGGGTGGATCGTCCTACGAGCAGTACTTC.

This rearrangement joins TRBV14 to TRBJ1-2; TRBD1 agrees at 8 bases. V dropped 1 base and J dropped 8; count of bases not matched to a gene: 9. This CDR3 has 15 amino acids. Germline V gene lookup returns CDR1 SGHDN and CDR2 FVKESK. This chain's CDR3 is CASSQVPGGIYGYTF. The CDR3 DNA sequence: TGTGCCAGCAGCCAAGTCCCAGGGGGCATTTACGGCTACACCTTC.

The rearrangement joins TRBV5-1 to TRBJ2-2, with D unclear. Trimming removed 5 bases at V and 4 bases at J, with 6 bases between. CDR1 SGHRS and CDR2 YFSETQ come from the germline V gene. The CDR3 extends over 12 amino acids. The CDR3 coding sequence is TGCGCCAGCAGAGATAGCACCGGGGAGCTGTTTTTT. Protein: CASRDSTGELFF.

This clone turned up a few times. This CDR3 is CASSLRLGEQYF. The CDR3 DNA reads TGTGCCAGCAGTTTGAGACTCGGCGAGCAGTACTTC. The rearrangement joins TRBV28 to TRBJ2-7, with D uncertain. Germline V gene data show CDR1 as MDHEN and CDR2 as SYDVKM. CDR3 size: 12 residues. Between the trimmed V and J ends, which lost 3 bases and 6 bases, there was a span of 9 bases.

The V call is TRBV28, the J call TRBJ2-7, with a possible D match to TRBD1 (5 bases). Germline values: CDR1 MDHEN, CDR2 SYDVKM. Trimming took off 5 bases at V and 3 bases at J, with 17 bases between the two ends. CDR3 length: 15 residues. DNA for the CDR3: TGTGCCAGCAGTCAACCCCACAGGTCCCGCTACGAGCAGTACTTC. Amino acids: CASSQPHRSRYEQYF.

The chain joins TRBV2 to TRBJ1-1; possibly TRBD1 for D (5 bases). V lost 7 bases, J lost 5 bases, and 11 bases lay in between. Looked up from germline, CDR1 is SNHLY and CDR2 is FYNNEI. This CDR3 spans 12 amino acids. CDR3 region: CASTRVGTEAFF. For the CDR3, the DNA is TGTGCCAGCACCAGGGTAGGGACTGAAGCTTTCTTT.

The chain couples TRBV27 to TRBJ1-2; 8 positions match TRBD1. With 3 bases clipped from V and 6 bases from J, the junction kept 3 bases outside the gene matches. Germline V lookup: CDR1 MNHEY, CDR2 SMNVEV (reference sequence). The CDR3 sequence is 13 residues long. The CDR3 sequence is CASSLGGQDGYTF. For the CDR3, the DNA is TGTGCCAGCAGTTTGGGGGGACAGGATGGCTACACCTTC.

This clone was counted only a few times. The genes are TRBV9 and TRBJ2-3; the match to TRBD2 covers 9 bases. Germline values: CDR1 SGDLS, CDR2 YYNGEE. The ends lost 2 bases at V and 4 bases at J; junction bases unmatched: 8. The CDR3 covers 16 residues. CDR3 region: CASSVSTSGGSDTQYF. The CDR3 DNA reads TGTGCCAGCAGCGTTTCGACTAGCGGAGGTTCAGATACGCAGTATTTT.

The chain joins TRBV6-5 to TRBJ1-6; D gene ambiguous. V was pared by 6 bases and J by 8 bases, with 14 bases between. The CDR3 covers 14 residues. In germline, CDR1 is MNHEY, CDR2 SVGAGI. CDR3 region: CASRRSAKDSPLHF. In DNA, the CDR3 is TGTGCCAGCAGGCGGTCAGCCAAGGATTCACCCCTCCACTTT.

The chain couples TRBV19 to TRBJ2-7, with D uncertain. V was cut by 2 bases and J by 4 bases, with 9 bases left in between. The V gene's germline CDR1 is LNHDA and CDR2 SQIVND (reference sequence). The CDR3 totals 13 residues. This CDR3 is CASSISPGYEQYF. CDR3 sequence (DNA): TGTGCCAGTAGTATAAGCCCGGGTTACGAGCAGTACTTC.

CDR3 nucleotide sequence: TGTGCCAGCAGTTTATATGGAGGGGTCGGCGAGCAGTACTTC. This translates into CASSLYGGVGEQYF. The rearrangement uses TRBV28 and TRBJ2-7; a weak D match, TRBD2 (6 bases). The CDR3 covers 14 residues. Germline V gene sequence: CDR1 MDHEN, CDR2 SYDVKM. The germline V and J ends were trimmed by 1 base and 6 bases, with 13 bases remaining between them.

The chain combines TRBV27 with TRBJ2-1, with 12 bases aligning to TRBD2. Germline V CDR1 and CDR2: MNHEY, SMNVEV (reference sequence). With 6 bases clipped from V and 8 bases from J, the junction kept 17 bases outside the gene matches. The CDR3 runs 18 residues. CDR3 amino acids: CASRVTSGRSGLRDEQFF. CDR3 DNA sequence: TGTGCCAGCAGGGTGACTAGCGGGAGATCGGGATTAAGGGATGAGCAGTTCTTC.

V and J are TRBV30 and TRBJ1-2; 7 bases are a match to TRBD1. CDR1 GTSNPN and CDR2 SVGIG come from the germline V gene (reference sequence). This CDR3 is 13 amino acids long. With V trimmed by 1 base and J by 7 bases, 6 bases remained unmatched. The CDR3 DNA reads TGTGCCTGGAGTGAACAGGGGAGGTTTGGCTACACCTTC. This gives the protein CAWSEQGRFGYTF.

The CDR3 loop is CASRGGLSYGYTF. The CDR3 DNA reads as TGTGCCAGCCGCGGAGGCCTCAGCTATGGCTACACCTTC. This chain uses TRBV2 with TRBJ1-2; D remains ambiguous. This CDR3 is 13 amino acids long. Germline V gene lookup returns CDR1 SNHLY and CDR2 FYNNEI. Deletions cut 8 bases from V and 4 bases from J, with 14 bases between.

This clone was seen a single time. The chain is built from TRBV10-1 and TRBJ2-3; D perhaps matches TRBD2 (6 bases). Trimming shortened V by 8 bases and J by 4 bases, and 19 bases separated the two germline ends. CDR3 length: 15 amino acids. Per germline, CDR1 WNHNN and CDR2 SYGVQD (reference sequence). The CDR3 loop reads CASAFTGGSPDTQYF. Written as DNA, the CDR3 is TGCGCCAGCGCCTTTACCGGAGGGTCTCCAGATACGCAGTATTTT.

The V and J genes are TRBV6-1 and TRBJ1-5; D is unresolved. The V gene lost 3 bases and the J gene lost 3 bases, with 6 bases spanning the gap. The CDR3 spans 13 residues. Germline CDR1 MNHNS, CDR2 SASEGT. Written as DNA, the CDR3 is TGTGCCAGCAGTGAGGCGGTCAATCAGCCCCAGCATTTT. This codes for CASSEAVNQPQHF.

The rearrangement joins TRBV13 to TRBJ2-1; 7 bases line up with TRBD2. The V gene's germline CDR1 is PRHDT and CDR2 FYEKMQ (reference sequence). The V segment lost 5 bases and the J segment 0 bases; nucleotides outside the gene matches: 13. The CDR3 spans 18 residues. DNA of the CDR3: TGTGCCAGCAGCACCTTACTAGCGCCCGAAAGCTCCTACAATGAGCAGTTCTTC. The encoded protein is CASSTLLAPESSYNEQFF.

The chain combines TRBV10-3 with TRBJ1-2; TRBD1 agrees at 10 bases. In germline, CDR1 is ENHRY, CDR2 SYGVKD. The CDR3 covers 14 residues. V gave up 6 bases and J gave up 8 bases; unmatched junction bases: 9. The CDR3 DNA reads TGTGCCATCAGCTGGGACAGGGGAGAAAGGGGCTACACCTTC. Its protein product is CAISWDRGERGYTF.

The V call is TRBV6-6, the J call TRBJ1-2; D may be TRBD1 (6 bases). The CDR3 has 14 residues. The germline V gene has CDR1 MNHNY and CDR2 SVGAGI (reference sequence). V shed 2 bases and J shed 4 bases, with 11 bases lying between them. CDR3 region: CASSYGGGSYGYTF. CDR3 coding DNA: TGTGCCAGCAGTTACGGGGGCGGGAGCTATGGCTACACCTTC.

The chain is built from TRBV28 and TRBJ1-1; TRBD1 matches 7 bases. The ends lost 6 bases at V and 1 base at J; junction bases unmatched: 8. CDR1 and CDR2 (germline): MDHEN, SYDVKM. This CDR3 has 15 residues. CDR3 bases: TGTGCCAGCAGACCACCGACAGGGTCGAACACTGAAGCTTTCTTT. Translation: CASRPPTGSNTEAFF.